The rows below give T cell receptor beta chains drawn from one sample of a study of T cell clones after liver transplantation. This table comes from immunoSEQ multiplex PCR, and its TCRdb copy is limited to in-frame clones, with some not included. The data contain about 99,000 clones, under 90% of them singletons. The starting material was CD4+ T cells from blood, obtained approximately 50 months after liver transplant. The receptors were sampled from a human patient who received a liver transplant. The graft donor may be the source of some T cells. Both conserved end residues are part of each CDR3. Each record gives: J gene, V gene, clone size, D gene, CDR3 length, CDR3 DNA, CDR3 protein. The D gene is left open where the match is weak. Clone sizes are given selectively: once, few, many, or a class where the clone is expanded.

j_gene: TRBJ1-1; v_gene: TRBV27; abundance: NA; d_gene: NA; len: 14; CDR3nt: TGTGCCAGCACCCCCGACAGACGGAACACTGAAGCTTTCTTT; CDR3aa: CASTPDRRNTEAFF
j_gene: TRBJ2-1; v_gene: TRBV15; abundance: NA; d_gene: NA; len: 13; CDR3nt: TGTGCCACCAGCAGGGGGGGCTACAATGAGCAGTTCTTC; CDR3aa: CATSRGGYNEQFF
j_gene: TRBJ2-2; v_gene: TRBV9; abundance: NA; d_gene: NA; len: 16; CDR3nt: TGTGCCAGCAGCGTAGATCGCAGGGAAGGGGCCGGGGAGCTGTTTTTT; CDR3aa: CASSVDRREGAGELFF
j_gene: TRBJ2-7; v_gene: TRBV27; abundance: NA; d_gene: NA; len: 12; CDR3nt: TGTGCCAGCAGTCCCAGCTCCTACGAGCAGTACTTC; CDR3aa: CASSPSSYEQYF
j_gene: TRBJ2-3; v_gene: TRBV6-5; abundance: NA; d_gene: NA; len: 16; CDR3nt: TGTGCCAGCAGTTTGAGGGGGGTACCTAACACAGATACGCAGTATTTT; CDR3aa: CASSLRGVPNTDTQYF
j_gene: TRBJ1-1; v_gene: TRBV6-5; abundance: NA; d_gene: TRBD1; len: 13; CDR3nt: TGTGCCAGCAGTTTGACACAGGGGCTTGAAGCTTTCTTT; CDR3aa: CASSLTQGLEAFF
j_gene: TRBJ2-6; v_gene: TRBV7-2; abundance: NA; d_gene: TRBD2; len: 18; CDR3nt: TGTGCCAGCAGCCCCGGACTAGCTCGAAGCTCTGGGGCCAACGTCCTGACTTTC; CDR3aa: CASSPGLARSSGANVLTF
j_gene: TRBJ1-1; v_gene: TRBV7-2; abundance: NA; d_gene: NA; len: 17; CDR3nt: TGTGCCAGCAGCTTAGTTTTCAGGGCGGACATGAACACTGAAGCTTTCTTT; CDR3aa: CASSLVFRADMNTEAFF
j_gene: TRBJ1-1; v_gene: TRBV18; abundance: medium-sized; d_gene: TRBD1; len: 14; CDR3nt: TGTGCCAGCTCACCGGACAGGGTGAACACTGAAGCTTTCTTT; CDR3aa: CASSPDRVNTEAFF
j_gene: TRBJ1-2; v_gene: TRBV2; abundance: once; d_gene: NA; len: 13; CDR3nt: TGTGCCAGCTCACCTCAGGCCCCCTATGACTACACCTTC; CDR3aa: CASSPQAPYDYTF
j_gene: TRBJ1-3; v_gene: TRBV19; abundance: NA; d_gene: NA; len: 15; CDR3nt: TGTGCCAGTAAAAATTCCGGGCCCTTGCGAGACACCATATATTTT; CDR3aa: CASKNSGPLRDTIYF
j_gene: TRBJ2-5; v_gene: TRBV7-9; abundance: NA; d_gene: TRBD2; len: 14; CDR3nt: TGTGCCAGCAGCCCCCGGGAGGCCCAAGAGACCCAGTACTTC; CDR3aa: CASSPREAQETQYF
j_gene: TRBJ1-5; v_gene: TRBV27; abundance: NA; d_gene: NA; len: 16; CDR3nt: TGTGCCAGCAGCCTAAGGGGAAAATATAGCAATCAGCCCCAGCATTTT; CDR3aa: CASSLRGKYSNQPQHF
j_gene: TRBJ2-7; v_gene: TRBV28; abundance: NA; d_gene: NA; len: 14; CDR3nt: TGTGCCAGCAGTTTAGGAGGGAATTCCTACGAGCAGTACTTC; CDR3aa: CASSLGGNSYEQYF
j_gene: TRBJ2-7; v_gene: TRBV5-1; abundance: NA; d_gene: NA; len: 12; CDR3nt: TGCGCCAGCAGCTTGGGAGCCTACGAGCAGTACTTC; CDR3aa: CASSLGAYEQYF
j_gene: TRBJ1-1; v_gene: TRBV4-2; abundance: NA; d_gene: TRBD1; len: 16; CDR3nt: TGTGCCAGCAGCCCGGGGACAGGGGGCGTCAACACTGAAGCTTTCTTT; CDR3aa: CASSPGTGGVNTEAFF
j_gene: TRBJ2-7; v_gene: TRBV9; abundance: NA; d_gene: TRBD2; len: 16; CDR3nt: TGTGCCAGCAGCGTAGGAGGTACTAGCGGGGCCTACGAGCAGTACTTC; CDR3aa: CASSVGGTSGAYEQYF
j_gene: TRBJ2-3; v_gene: TRBV19; abundance: once; d_gene: NA; len: 16; CDR3nt: TGTGCCAGTAGTAAGCCAGGGGTTCGATCCGCAGATACGCAGTATTTT; CDR3aa: CASSKPGVRSADTQYF
j_gene: TRBJ2-2; v_gene: TRBV5-1; abundance: NA; d_gene: TRBD2; len: 16; CDR3nt: TGCGCCAGCAGCTTGGGATTAGCGGGACCTACCGGGGAGCTGTTTTTT; CDR3aa: CASSLGLAGPTGELFF
j_gene: TRBJ1-2; v_gene: TRBV5-1; abundance: NA; d_gene: TRBD1; len: 18; CDR3nt: TGCGCCAGCAGCCCGCTTCGAGGTGACAGGGCCGAACGGAATGGCTACACCTTC; CDR3aa: CASSPLRGDRAERNGYTF
j_gene: TRBJ2-3; v_gene: TRBV9; abundance: NA; d_gene: TRBD2; len: 17; CDR3nt: TGTGCCAGCAGCGTAGGCCCTAGCGGGGGGGTGGTAGATACGCAGTATTTT; CDR3aa: CASSVGPSGGVVDTQYF
j_gene: TRBJ1-2; v_gene: TRBV30; abundance: NA; d_gene: NA; len: 13; CDR3nt: TGTGCCTGGAATCAGCCCCCTGGAGGGGGCTACACCTTC; CDR3aa: CAWNQPPGGGYTF
j_gene: TRBJ2-1; v_gene: TRBV10-2; abundance: NA; d_gene: TRBD2; len: 17; CDR3nt: TGCGCCAGCAGTGAAGGGGTTCTAGCGGGCCCCTACAATGAGCAGTTCTTC; CDR3aa: CASSEGVLAGPYNEQFF
j_gene: TRBJ2-7; v_gene: TRBV11-3; abundance: NA; d_gene: NA; len: 13; CDR3nt: TGTGCCAGCAGAAAAGGGCCGGGAAACGAGCAGTACTTC; CDR3aa: CASRKGPGNEQYF
j_gene: TRBJ2-6; v_gene: TRBV7-3; abundance: NA; d_gene: NA; len: 15; CDR3nt: TGTGCCAGCAGCACCGGGATGTCTGGGGCCAACGTCCTGACTTTC; CDR3aa: CASSTGMSGANVLTF
j_gene: TRBJ1-2; v_gene: TRBV2; abundance: few; d_gene: NA; len: 14; CDR3nt: TGTGCCAGCTTTGGCGGGACCTCTAACTATGGCTACACCTTC; CDR3aa: CASFGGTSNYGYTF
j_gene: TRBJ1-5; v_gene: TRBV7-8; abundance: NA; d_gene: TRBD1; len: 14; CDR3nt: TGTGCCAGCAGCTACAGGGGGACGAATCAGCCCCAGCATTTT; CDR3aa: CASSYRGTNQPQHF
j_gene: TRBJ2-7; v_gene: TRBV19; abundance: NA; d_gene: TRBD2; len: 14; CDR3nt: TGTGCCAGTAGTATGGGGACTAGTTCCCGCGAGCAGTACTTC; CDR3aa: CASSMGTSSREQYF
j_gene: TRBJ1-2; v_gene: TRBV12-5; abundance: NA; d_gene: NA; len: 14; CDR3nt: TGTGCTAGTGGCGTCGAGGGGGCTAACTATGGCTACACCTTC; CDR3aa: CASGVEGANYGYTF
j_gene: TRBJ1-1; v_gene: TRBV5-1; abundance: NA; d_gene: NA; len: 14; CDR3nt: TGCGCCAGCAGCTTTTCAGGCGACTCCCACGAAGCTTTCTTT; CDR3aa: CASSFSGDSHEAFF
j_gene: TRBJ2-3; v_gene: TRBV21-1; abundance: NA; d_gene: NA; len: 15; CDR3nt: TGTGCCAAAATAGGGACCTCGCATAGCACAGATACGCAGTATTTT; CDR3aa: CAKIGTSHSTDTQYF
j_gene: TRBJ2-1; v_gene: TRBV5-6; abundance: NA; d_gene: NA; len: 15; CDR3nt: TGTGCCAGCAGCCATCACAGGAGCGGCTACAATGAGCAGTTCTTC; CDR3aa: CASSHHRSGYNEQFF
j_gene: TRBJ2-1; v_gene: TRBV19; abundance: NA; d_gene: TRBD1; len: 20; CDR3nt: TGTGCCAGTAGTGCCCTCCGGGACAGGGCGTCGAGGGGTCCGTATAGAGAGCAGTTCTTC; CDR3aa: CASSALRDRASRGPYREQFF
j_gene: TRBJ2-5; v_gene: TRBV7-8; abundance: NA; d_gene: NA; len: 14; CDR3nt: TGTGCCAGCAGCCCTGACTATCTCCAAGAGACCCAGTACTTC; CDR3aa: CASSPDYLQETQYF
j_gene: TRBJ2-2; v_gene: TRBV9; abundance: NA; d_gene: NA; len: 12; CDR3nt: TGTGCCAGCAGCCCAGGAGGAGGGGAGCTGTTTTTT; CDR3aa: CASSPGGGELFF
j_gene: TRBJ2-4; v_gene: TRBV2; abundance: NA; d_gene: NA; len: 14; CDR3nt: TGTGCCAGCAGTGATAAAGAGAACAAAAACATTCAGTACTTC; CDR3aa: CASSDKENKNIQYF
j_gene: TRBJ1-1; v_gene: TRBV18; abundance: NA; d_gene: NA; len: 14; CDR3nt: TGTGCCAGCTCACCACCCCCCATGAACACTGAAGCTTTCTTT; CDR3aa: CASSPPPMNTEAFF
j_gene: TRBJ1-5; v_gene: TRBV19; abundance: NA; d_gene: NA; len: 14; CDR3nt: TGTGCCAGTAGAAGGCAGGGTAATAATCAGCCCCAGCATTTT; CDR3aa: CASRRQGNNQPQHF
j_gene: TRBJ2-7; v_gene: TRBV5-1; abundance: NA; d_gene: NA; len: 13; CDR3nt: TGCGCCAGCAGCACGGACAGTTCCTACGAGCAGTACTTC; CDR3aa: CASSTDSSYEQYF
j_gene: TRBJ2-5; v_gene: TRBV30; abundance: NA; d_gene: NA; len: 13; CDR3nt: TGTGCCTGGACGAGAGGGGCCGAAGAGACCCAGTACTTC; CDR3aa: CAWTRGAEETQYF
j_gene: TRBJ1-3; v_gene: TRBV7-2; abundance: once; d_gene: NA; len: 15; CDR3nt: TGTGCCAGCAGCCCCGGGGGGCCATCTGGAAACACCATATATTTT; CDR3aa: CASSPGGPSGNTIYF